A single sample gave rise to the 15 T cell receptor beta chains below, sequenced in a study of neoadjuvant nivolumab and ipilimumab in lung cancer. Repertoires were generated with immunoSEQ multiplex PCR, while TCRdb's copy carries only in-frame clones and drops some. Here the sample spans thousands of clones, around three quarters being singletons. The sample consisted of tumor tissue, taken after neoadjuvant nivolumab, alone or with ipilimumab, at or shortly before surgery. These receptors were obtained from an adult with non-small cell lung cancer.

J is TRBJ2-5 and V is TRBV29-1; D is perhaps TRBD1 or TRBD2 (5 bases each). Germline V CDR1 and CDR2: SQVTM, ANQGSEA. Trimming removed 3 bases at V and 2 bases at J, with 10 bases between. The CDR3 is 13 amino acids. CDR3 sequence (DNA): TGCAGCGTTGAGCGGTGGGGGCAAGAGACCCAGTACTTC. It encodes CSVERWGQETQYF.

This clone appeared once. V gene TRBV15 combines with J gene TRBJ2-4; the match to TRBD1 covers 7 bases. Germline V gene lookup returns CDR1 LNHNV and CDR2 YYDKDF (reference sequence). V dropped 0 bases and J dropped 5; count of bases not matched to a gene: 7. This CDR3 comprises 16 residues. CDR3 bases: TGTGCCACCAGCAGAGATCCCGACAGGGTCGAAAACATTCAGTACTTC. Protein sequence: CATSRDPDRVENIQYF. Full variable domain (remainder filled in from reference TRBV15 and TRBJ2-4): DAMVIQNPRYQVTQFGKPVTLSCSQTLNHNVMYWYQQKSSQAPKLLFHYYDKDFNNEADTPDNFQSRRPNTSFCFLDIRSPGLGDTAMYLCATSRDPDRVENIQYFGAGTRLSVL.

This clone was recorded a few times. DNA of the CDR3: TGTGCCAGCAGGACGGGGGACGGCCGCGAGCAGTACTTC. This codes for CASRTGDGREQYF. The V call is TRBV6-1, the J call TRBJ2-7; possibly TRBD2 for D (6 bases). The CDR3 is 13 amino acids. Per germline, CDR1 MNHNS and CDR2 SASEGT. V lost 6 bases and J lost 6, with 15 bases in between.

With respect to this clone: An end of the junction does not agree with germline; a read error may underlie this. The chain carries TRBV15 and TRBJ1-1, with D possibly matching TRBD1 (6 bases). Germline assignment: CDR1 LNHNV and CDR2 YYDKDF (reference sequence). The CDR3 is 15 residues long. The DNA for the CDR3 is TGTGCCACCAGCAGAGATGGGGGCGGGAACTCTGAAGCTTTCTTT. Translation gives CATSRDGGGNSEAFF.

The CDR3 bases are TGCGCCAGCATTGGGAGCTCCTACAATGAGCAGTTCTTC. This translates into CASIGSSYNEQFF. The J gene is TRBJ2-1, the V gene TRBV5-1; weak D call: TRBD2 (5 bases). The ends were cut back, 6 bases at V and 0 bases at J, with 7 bases in the middle. The CDR3 covers 13 residues. Germline CDR1 is SGHRS and CDR2 is YFSETQ.

The chain employs TRBV9 and TRBJ1-5; weak D call: TRBD1 (5 bases). Germline V CDR1 and CDR2: SGDLS, YYNGEE. The CDR3 is made up of 14 amino acids. Trimming left V 4 bases short and J 7 bases short, with 15 bases between. CDR3 sequence (DNA): TGTGCCAGCAGCTCCCAGGGAACAGGACAGCCCCAGCATTTT. It encodes CASSSQGTGQPQHF.

This chain joins TRBV27 and TRBJ2-7, with 7 positions matching TRBD2. With 4 bases clipped from V and 5 bases from J, the junction kept 11 bases outside the gene matches. The V gene's germline CDR1 is MNHEY and CDR2 SMNVEV (reference sequence). The CDR3 totals 15 residues. As DNA, the CDR3 is TGTGCCAGCAGTTCCGATCTGGGAGGGGTGGACGAGCAGTACTTC. Protein: CASSSDLGGVDEQYF.

This clone has only a few counts. The chain combines TRBV7-3 with TRBJ1-2; no clear D gene. In germline, CDR1 is SGHTA, CDR2 FQGTGA. This CDR3 has 15 amino acids. V lost 0 bases and J 7 bases, leaving 15 bases between the germline ends. The CDR3: CASSLTRSAGGGYTF. Here the CDR3 DNA reads TGTGCCAGCAGCTTAACGAGATCGGCAGGTGGTGGCTACACCTTC.

This chain uses TRBV25-1 with TRBJ2-3; D gene unclear. Per germline, CDR1 MGHDK and CDR2 SYGVNS. This CDR3 has 17 amino acids. The V end was cut by 4 bases, the J end by 2 bases, with 19 bases between. The CDR3: CASSGDPSKTYTDTQYF. DNA for the CDR3: TGTGCCAGCAGTGGGGATCCGTCAAAGACTTACACAGATACGCAGTATTTT.

This chain uses TRBV6-5 with TRBJ2-7; TRBD1 might be the D (6 bases). CDR1 MNHEY and CDR2 SVGAGI come from the germline V gene. V gave up 2 bases and J gave up 3 bases, with 8 bases separating them. This CDR3 region has 13 residues. DNA of the CDR3: TGTGCCAGCAGTTACACACAGGGCTACGAGCAGTACTTC. Its protein is CASSYTQGYEQYF.

The chain employs TRBV2 and TRBJ1-2, with D tentatively TRBD1 (6 bases). This CDR3 spans 13 amino acids. Germline CDR1 SNHLY, CDR2 FYNNEI. V gave up 4 bases and J gave up 3 bases, with 9 bases separating them. This chain's CDR3 is CASSVRGDYGYTF. Written as DNA, the CDR3 is TGTGCCAGCAGTGTCAGGGGCGACTATGGCTACACCTTC.

Note on this clone: The same CDR3 can be traced to other DNA sequences in this sample. This chain joins TRBV30 and TRBJ2-1; 9 nucleotides align to TRBD2. Germline trimming cut 3 bases from V and 2 bases from J; bases unmatched to any gene: 11. The CDR3 runs to 17 residues. From germline, CDR1 is GTSNPN and CDR2 SVGIG (reference sequence). CDR3: CAWRSGTSGSTYNEQFF. CDR3 nucleotide sequence: TGTGCCTGGAGGTCGGGAACTAGCGGGTCCACCTACAATGAGCAGTTCTTC.

This sequence joins TRBV4-1 and TRBJ2-1; 9 bases align to TRBD2. CDR3 length equals 14 residues. Looked up from germline, CDR1 is MGHRA and CDR2 is YSYEKL. The J segment lost 9 bases and the V segment lost 7 bases, leaving 10 bases of the junction unmatched. Written as DNA, the CDR3 is TGCGCCAGCACCCGAGGGGCGGGAGGGTTTGAGCAGTTCTTC. Protein: CASTRGAGGFEQFF.

This clone ranks as medium-sized. The rearrangement uses TRBV11-1 and TRBJ1-5; D ambiguous. Germline CDR1 and CDR2: SGHAT and FQDESV (reference sequence). CDR3 size: 13 residues. V was pared by 6 bases and J by 9 bases, with 15 bases between. CDR3 in amino acids: CASSIAPIWPQHF. CDR3 nucleotide sequence: TGTGCCAGCAGTATAGCCCCCATTTGGCCCCAGCATTTT.

The chain joins TRBV18 to TRBJ1-2; 11 bases are a match to TRBD1. The CDR3 is 14 amino acids. CDR1 KGHSH and CDR2 LQKENI come from the germline V gene. J lost 6 bases, V lost 4 bases, and 4 bases had no gene match. The CDR3 nucleotides read TGTGCCAGCTCACGAGGACAGGGGGCGGATGGCTACACCTTC. Protein: CASSRGQGADGYTF.